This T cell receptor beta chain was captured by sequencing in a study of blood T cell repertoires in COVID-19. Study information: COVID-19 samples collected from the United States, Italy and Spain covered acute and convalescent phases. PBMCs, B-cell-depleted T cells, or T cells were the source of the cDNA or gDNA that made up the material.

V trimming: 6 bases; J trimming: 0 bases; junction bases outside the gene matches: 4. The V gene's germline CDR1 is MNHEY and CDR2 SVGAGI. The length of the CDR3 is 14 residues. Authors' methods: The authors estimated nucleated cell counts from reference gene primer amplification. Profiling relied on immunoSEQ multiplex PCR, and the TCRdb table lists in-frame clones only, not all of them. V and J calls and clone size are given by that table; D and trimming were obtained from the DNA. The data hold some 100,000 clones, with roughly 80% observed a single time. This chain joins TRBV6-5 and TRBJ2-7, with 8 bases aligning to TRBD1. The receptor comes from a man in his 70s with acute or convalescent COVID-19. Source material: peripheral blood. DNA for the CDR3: TGTGCCAGCAGCGAGACAGGGGTCTCCTACGAGCAGTACTTC. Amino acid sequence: CASSETGVSYEQYF.